This record covers a single T cell receptor beta chain. Its antigen remains unknown. This record comes from a study of T cell responses to AZD1222 COVID-19 vaccine. Study-wide points: Across the whole spike, CD4 TCRs peaked at regions 160-218 and 743-854. Donor demographics were predominantly white British with a female majority; clonal diversity may be underestimated. Once two AZD1222 doses were given, Spike-specific TCR breadth and depth went up.

Deletions cut 4 bases from V and 2 bases from J, with 5 bases between. The germline V gene has CDR1 SGHTA and CDR2 FQGNSA. The CDR3 extends over 12 amino acids. Clones were sequenced by immunoSEQ multiplex PCR, and TCRdb holds only the in-frame ones, with some missing. The sample yields more than 150,000 clones, around 92% seen once. This chain uses TRBV7-2 with TRBJ1-1; D unresolved. The material sequenced was peripheral blood, taken on day 0 of AZD1222 vaccination. The clonotype comes from an adult in good health. Here the CDR3 DNA reads TGTGCCAGCAGCTACCCCAACACTGAAGCTTTCTTT. It translates to CASSYPNTEAFF. The entire variable domain, with the rest obtained from reference TRBV7-2 and TRBJ1-1, is as follows: GAGVSQSPSNKVTEKGKDVELRCDPISGHTALYWYRQSLGQGLEFLIYFQGNSAPDKSGLPSDRFSAERTGGSVSTLTIQRTQQEDSAVYLCASSYPNTEAFFGQGTRLTVV.